The rows below give T cell receptor beta chains drawn from one sample of a study of T cell repertoires in cytomegalovirus infection. TCRdb recomputed calls from the reads with MiXCR, one row per CDR3 protein. Here the sample spans about 460,000 distinct CDR3 sequences, around 10% being singletons. The sample taken for sequencing was PBMCs. The receptor source for this set is a human donor in good health (CMV status not recorded). Some clones in this sample may be carry-over from other donors' samples. The CDR3 runs from the conserved cysteine through the conserved F or W.

TRBV10-3	TRBJ1-2	CAISEGLQGSGNYGYTF
TRBV7-9	TRBJ2-5	CASSFREETQYF
TRBV28	TRBJ1-1	CASSLYGKGSTEAFF
TRBV2	TRBJ2-5	CASTGSGGYQETQYF
TRBV15	TRBJ2-1	CATSRAGTSGRDEQFF
TRBV5-8	TRBJ2-1	CASSAGQGNLNEQFF
TRBV2	TRBJ2-5	CASSPRQGPETQYF
TRBV12-3/TRBV12-4	TRBJ1-1	CASRKTGNTEAFF
TRBV19	TRBJ1-4	CASSPRWGVATNEKLFF
TRBV5-1	TRBJ1-5	CASSSAGWPYSNQPQHF
TRBV7-9	TRBJ1-2	CASSNGLYGYTF
TRBV7-8	TRBJ2-1	CASSLGPAGGPRKIGQFF
TRBV12-3/TRBV12-4	TRBJ1-5	CASSPNQGAGQPQHF
TRBV5-1	TRBJ2-3	CASSLGPAGLTDTQYF
TRBV7-9	TRBJ1-5	CASSLDITGGADQPQHF
TRBV7-6	TRBJ2-2	CASSFWGRQRGTNTGELFF
TRBV7-9	TRBJ2-3	CAKGTSGNSTDTQYF
TRBV20-1	TRBJ1-2	CSARDPKGTAYGYTF
TRBV2	TRBJ1-6	CASSENPPSARYSPLHF
TRBV11-3	TRBJ2-3	CASSLGLAGRTDTQYF
TRBV19	TRBJ2-7	CASSIGGHQTYEQYF
TRBV6-1	TRBJ1-1	CASSQDRGQGTEAFF
TRBV19	TRBJ2-1	CASSTPGLAGGYNEQFF
TRBV7-3	TRBJ2-7	CASSLISGTAYEQYF
TRBV19	TRBJ2-7	CASSIGDRVLGEQYF
TRBV11-2	TRBJ2-5	CASSLSGYETQYF
TRBV30	TRBJ2-5	CAWSGNRGAEETQYF
TRBV7-9	TRBJ2-7	CASSPPDRGLEQYF
TRBV7-9	TRBJ2-1	CASSFSGPNEQFF
TRBV7-9	TRBJ1-1	CASSPVGTSEAFF
TRBV20-1	TRBJ2-7	CSAQTLNEQYF
TRBV10-3	TRBJ2-3	CAIQGTFLPDTQYF
TRBV7-8	TRBJ2-2	CASSLQQSNTGELFF
TRBV27	TRBJ2-1	CASSRRGVGEQFF
TRBV27	TRBJ2-7	CASSYRGQSYEQYF
TRBV19	TRBJ1-5	CASSPGVLLNQPQHF
TRBV5-6	TRBJ1-6	CASSQGTGRSNSPLHF
TRBV7-9	TRBJ2-7	CASSPAAGVSEQYF
TRBV20-1	TRBJ1-5	CSALDRHSNQPQHF
TRBV9	TRBJ2-5	CASSVGVNQETQYF
TRBV19	TRBJ1-1	CASSIGQTNTEAFF
TRBV11-2	TRBJ1-3	CASSFWDPGNSGNTIYF
TRBV7-3	TRBJ2-1	CASSLPAGSYNEQFF
TRBV7-8	TRBJ1-5	CASSARNSNQPQHF
TRBV5-1	TRBJ2-5	CASSLGGVPETQYF
TRBV5-1	TRBJ2-6	CASSWRGEANVLTF
TRBV7-9	TRBJ2-3	CASSYVRADTQYF
TRBV29-1	TRBJ1-1	CSVRDSNTEAFF
TRBV4-2	TRBJ2-3	CASSQDSGGQREPYF
TRBV7-2	TRBJ2-1	CASSPGPTVQFF
TRBV19	TRBJ2-6	CASRIDGVANVLTF